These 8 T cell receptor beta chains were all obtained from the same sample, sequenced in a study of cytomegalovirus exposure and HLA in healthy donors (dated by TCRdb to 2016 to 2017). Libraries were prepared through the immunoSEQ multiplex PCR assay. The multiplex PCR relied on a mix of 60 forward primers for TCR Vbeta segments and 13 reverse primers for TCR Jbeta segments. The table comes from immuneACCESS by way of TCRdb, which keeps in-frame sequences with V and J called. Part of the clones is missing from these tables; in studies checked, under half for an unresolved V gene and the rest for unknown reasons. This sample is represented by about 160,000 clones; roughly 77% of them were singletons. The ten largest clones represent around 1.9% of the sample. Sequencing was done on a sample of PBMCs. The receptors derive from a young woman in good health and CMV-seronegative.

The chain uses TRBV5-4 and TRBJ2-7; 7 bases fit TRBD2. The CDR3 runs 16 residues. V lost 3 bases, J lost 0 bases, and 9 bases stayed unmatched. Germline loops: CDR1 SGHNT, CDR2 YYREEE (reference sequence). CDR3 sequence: CASSWAFGGYSYEQYF. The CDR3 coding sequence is TGTGCCAGCAGCTGGGCGTTCGGGGGGTACTCCTACGAGCAGTACTTC.

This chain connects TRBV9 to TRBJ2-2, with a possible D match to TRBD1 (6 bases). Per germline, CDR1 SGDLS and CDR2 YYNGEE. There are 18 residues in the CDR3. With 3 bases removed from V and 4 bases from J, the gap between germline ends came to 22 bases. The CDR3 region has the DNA TGTGCCAGCAGCGCATTCCCGATACAGGGAAACCCCACCGGGGAGCTGTTTTTT. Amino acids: CASSAFPIQGNPTGELFF. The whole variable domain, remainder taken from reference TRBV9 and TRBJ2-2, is DSGVTQTPKHLITATGQRVTLRCSPRSGDLSVYWYQQSLDQGLQFLIQYYNGEERAKGNILERFSAQQFPDLHSELNLSSLELGDSALYFCASSAFPIQGNPTGELFFGEGSRLTVL.

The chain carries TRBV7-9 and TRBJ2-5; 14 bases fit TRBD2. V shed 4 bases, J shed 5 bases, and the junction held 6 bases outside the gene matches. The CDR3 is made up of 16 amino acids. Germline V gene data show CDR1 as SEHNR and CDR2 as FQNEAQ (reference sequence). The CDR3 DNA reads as TGTGCCAGCAGCTCCGGACTAGCGGGGGGCCGGGAGACCCAGTACTTC. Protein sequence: CASSSGLAGGRETQYF.

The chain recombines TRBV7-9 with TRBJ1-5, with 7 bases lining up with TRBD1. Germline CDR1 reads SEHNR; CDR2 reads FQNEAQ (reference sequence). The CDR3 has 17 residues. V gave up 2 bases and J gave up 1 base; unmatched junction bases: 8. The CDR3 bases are TGTGCCAGCAGCTTAATGACTGGGACAGCGAGCAATCAGCCCCAGCATTTT. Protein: CASSLMTGTASNQPQHF.

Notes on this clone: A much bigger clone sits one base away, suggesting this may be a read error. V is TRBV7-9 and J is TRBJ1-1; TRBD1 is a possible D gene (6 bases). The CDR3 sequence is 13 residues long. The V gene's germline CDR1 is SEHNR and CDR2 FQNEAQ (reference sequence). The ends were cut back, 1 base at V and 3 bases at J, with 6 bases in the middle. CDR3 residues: CASSLEGDTEAFF. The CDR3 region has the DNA TGTGCCAGCAGCTTAGAGGGGGACACTGAAGCTTTCTTT. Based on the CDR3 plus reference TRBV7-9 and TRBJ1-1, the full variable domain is DTGVSQNPRHKITKRGQNVTFRCDPISEHNRLYWYRQTLGQGPEFLTYFQNEAQLEKSRLLSDRFSAERPKGSFSTLEIQRTEQGDSAMYLCASSLEGDTEAFFGQGTRLTVV.

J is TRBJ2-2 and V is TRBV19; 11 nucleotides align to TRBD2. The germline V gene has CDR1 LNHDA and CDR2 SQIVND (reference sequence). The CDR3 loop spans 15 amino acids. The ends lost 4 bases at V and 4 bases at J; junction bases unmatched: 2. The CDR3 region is CASSKTSGITGELFF. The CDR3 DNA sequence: TGTGCCAGTAGTAAGACTAGCGGGATCACCGGGGAGCTGTTTTTT.

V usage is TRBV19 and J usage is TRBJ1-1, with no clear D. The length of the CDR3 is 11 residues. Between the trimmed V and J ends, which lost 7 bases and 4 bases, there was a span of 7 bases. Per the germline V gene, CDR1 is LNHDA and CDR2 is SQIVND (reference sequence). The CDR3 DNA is TGTGCCAGTATGAGGAGCACTGAAGCTTTCTTT. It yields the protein CASMRSTEAFF. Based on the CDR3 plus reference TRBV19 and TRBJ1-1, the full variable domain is DGGITQSPKYLFRKEGQNVTLSCEQNLNHDAMYWYRQDPGQGLRLIYYSQIVNDFQKGDIAEGYSVSREKKESFPLTVTSAQKNPTAFYLCASMRSTEAFFGQGTRLTVV.

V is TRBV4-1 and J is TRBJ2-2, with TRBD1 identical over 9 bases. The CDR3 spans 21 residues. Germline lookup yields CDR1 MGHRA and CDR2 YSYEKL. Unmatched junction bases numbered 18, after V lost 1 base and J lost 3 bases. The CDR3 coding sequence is TGCGCCAGCAGCCAAGTACCAGCTTTCTCCGGACAGGGGCCTTACACCGGGGAGCTGTTTTTT. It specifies CASSQVPAFSGQGPYTGELFF.